Below, 20 T cell receptor beta chains from the same sample are listed, as sequenced in a study of T-cell reconstitution after alpha-beta-depleted transplantation in children. The library targeted TCRbeta and was prepared with unique molecular identifiers. MiXCR was run by TCRdb on the PCR reads, yielding one entry per CDR3 protein. The table shows 600,000 or so distinct CDR3 sequences, with more than 20% occurring only once. Sequencing used PBMCs, mostly from graft donor cells, obtained 360 days after TCRalphabeta/CD19-depleted stem cell transplant. These receptors came from a boy under three years old who had a stem cell transplant for acute myeloid leukemia, so the T cells may come from the graft donor.

In this sample, this clonotype turned up many times. The J gene is TRBJ2-7, the V gene TRBV6-6; 8 nucleotides line up with TRBD1. The trim removed 8 bases at V and 8 bases at J, leaving 5 bases unmatched. Germline CDR1 and CDR2: MNHNY and SVGAGI (reference sequence). The CDR3 consists of 11 residues. CDR3 sequence: CASADRGQQYF. The CDR3, as DNA: TGTGCCAGCGCCGACAGGGGCCAGCAGTACTTC.

The chain has TRBV5-1 and TRBJ2-4, with 8 bases matching TRBD2. The CDR3 length is 15 residues. Germline-derived CDR1 and CDR2 are SGHRS and YFSETQ. V was clipped by 4 bases and J by 6 bases; unmatched bases: 9. The DNA for the CDR3 is TGCGCCAGCAGCCCCCCAGCGGCGGGAGGAAACATTCAGTACTTC. It specifies CASSPPAAGGNIQYF.

At least ten counts were recorded for this clonotype. The chain employs TRBV7-2 and TRBJ2-7; no firm D call. The CDR3 consists of 14 residues. Germline V gene data show CDR1 as SGHTA and CDR2 as FQGNSA. Between the trimmed V and J ends, which lost 1 base and 7 bases, there was a span of 14 bases. CDR3 coding DNA: TGTGCCAGCAGCTTAGAATCCCTCGGGTGGGAGCAGTACTTC. Residues: CASSLESLGWEQYF.

This clonotype was recorded a few times. The rearrangement uses TRBV20-1 and TRBJ1-1; D not resolved. Trimming removed 1 base from V and 12 bases from J, with 12 bases in between. Germline V gene sequence: CDR1 DFQATT, CDR2 SNEGSKA (reference sequence). This CDR3 contains 11 residues. Here the CDR3 reads CSARAGVWSFF. CDR3 bases: TGCAGTGCTAGAGCCGGGGTATGGTCTTTCTTT.

The chain is built from TRBV6-6 and TRBJ1-5, with D perhaps TRBD1 (6 bases). Trimming left V 7 bases short and J 7 bases short, with 14 bases between. This CDR3 is built from 13 residues. Germline loops: CDR1 MNHNY, CDR2 SVGAGI (reference sequence). In nucleotides, the CDR3 is TGTGCCAGCACTCAGGGGCAGAGGCAGCCCCAGCATTTT. Translation: CASTQGQRQPQHF.

This clonotype appeared many times. The genes are TRBV7-2 and TRBJ2-3; 10 bases are a match to TRBD2. The V and J ends lost 2 bases and 1 base, in that order; junction bases with no gene match: 3. The CDR3 has 16 residues. Germline CDR1 is SGHTA and CDR2 is FQGNSA. CDR3: CASSLKSGGGTDTQYF. The DNA of the CDR3 is TGTGCCAGCAGCTTAAAAAGCGGGGGGGGCACAGATACGCAGTATTTT.

J is TRBJ2-7 and V is TRBV9, with D possibly being TRBD2 (5 bases). Trimming removed 0 bases at V and 4 bases at J, with 11 bases between. The CDR3 is 14 amino acids. Per germline, CDR1 SGDLS and CDR2 YYNGEE. Here the CDR3 reads CASSVGGGPYEQYF. The CDR3 coding sequence is TGTGCCAGCAGCGTAGGTGGAGGACCATACGAGCAGTACTTC.

The CDR3 coding sequence is TGTGCCAGCAGCACCGATGACAGGGGTCAAACTGAAGCTTTCTTT. Translation: CASSTDDRGQTEAFF. The genes are TRBV12-3 or TRBV12-4 and TRBJ1-1; 8 nucleotides line up with TRBD1. The trim removed 6 bases at V and 5 bases at J, leaving 11 bases unmatched. The CDR3 is 15 residues long.

This clonotype was seen many times. CDR3 DNA: TGTGCCAGCAGCTTCGGGAGGTCGAACACTGAAGCTTTCTTT. Its protein is CASSFGRSNTEAFF. V is TRBV5-6 and J is TRBJ1-1; D uncertain. V was shortened by 2 bases and J by 1 base, with 9 bases between the two germline ends. The CDR3 covers 14 residues. Germline V gene sequence: CDR1 SGHDT, CDR2 YYEEEE.

This clonotype was counted at least ten times. The chain recombines TRBV10-3 with TRBJ1-6; D unresolved. V dropped 4 bases and J dropped 7 bases, with 14 bases sitting between them. Germline V gives CDR1 ENHRY, CDR2 SYGVKD. The CDR3 is 15 amino acids. The CDR3 loop is CAISGGGMKNSPLHF. In DNA form, the CDR3 reads TGTGCCATCAGTGGAGGAGGGATGAAGAATTCACCCCTCCACTTT.

In this sample, this clonotype turned up many times. V usage is TRBV6-5 and J usage is TRBJ1-1; D gene ambiguous. The CDR3 consists of 13 residues. The germline CDR1 and CDR2 sequences are MNHEY and SVGAGI. Trimming pared 3 bases from V and 1 base from J, leaving 6 bases between. CDR3 sequence reads: CASSYLRNTEAFF. CDR3 sequence (DNA): TGTGCCAGCAGTTATCTAAGGAACACTGAAGCTTTCTTT.

This clonotype came up a few times. The rearrangement joins TRBV12-3 or TRBV12-4 to TRBJ1-1; D might be TRBD1 (6 bases). This CDR3 region has 13 residues. V lost 5 bases and J lost 7, with 14 bases in between. The CDR3 reads CASSKGGIIEAFF. In DNA form, the CDR3 reads TGTGCCAGCAGTAAAGGGGGGATCATTGAAGCTTTCTTT.

This clonotype has at least ten counts. The V call is TRBV9, the J call TRBJ1-6; the D is unclear. Germline V lookup: CDR1 SGDLS, CDR2 YYNGEE. The CDR3 extends over 12 amino acids. Trimming cost V 4 bases and J 7 bases, with 6 bases left between them. CDR3 in DNA: TGTGCCAGCAGCTTCGGGAATTCACCCCTCCACTTT. Translated, it gives CASSFGNSPLHF.

This clonotype was seen repeatedly, ten times or more. This chain joins TRBV5-1 and TRBJ1-4; D is ambiguous. The CDR3 contains 14 residues. Germline lookup yields CDR1 SGHRS and CDR2 YFSETQ. Trimming removed 0 bases from V and 0 bases from J, with 3 bases in between. The CDR3 region has the DNA TGCGCCAGCAGCTTGGAATCAACTAATGAAAAACTGTTTTTT. Its protein is CASSLESTNEKLFF.

This clonotype has a count of ten or more. V and J are TRBV6-1 and TRBJ2-7, with D unclear. This CDR3 has 14 amino acids. Trimming pared 5 bases from V and 0 bases from J, leaving 11 bases between. Germline CDR1 and CDR2: MNHNS and SASEGT. This chain's CDR3 is CASSPWLGSYEQYF. The CDR3 DNA follows: TGTGCCAGCAGTCCCTGGTTGGGCTCCTACGAGCAGTACTTC.

There are a few counts of this clonotype. This chain links TRBV5-1 with TRBJ2-1; D may be TRBD1 or TRBD2 (6 bases each). Per germline, CDR1 SGHRS and CDR2 YFSETQ. The CDR3 is 13 residues long. Trimming shortened V by 4 bases and J by 7 bases, and 12 bases separated the two germline ends. The CDR3 loop is CASSHGGPNEQFF. The DNA for the CDR3 is TGCGCCAGCAGCCATGGGGGGCCGAATGAGCAGTTCTTC.

This chain joins TRBV12-3 or TRBV12-4 and TRBJ2-7; D possibly corresponds to TRBD1 (6 bases). Deletions cut 3 bases from V and 3 bases from J, with 18 bases between. The CDR3 runs to 16 residues. Written as DNA, the CDR3 is TGTGCCAGCAGTTTTAGAGAGGCAGGGGCGGGCTACGAGCAGTACTTC. This codes for CASSFREAGAGYEQYF.

Ten or more counts support this clonotype. The chain joins TRBV12-3 or TRBV12-4 to TRBJ2-7; 8 bases line up with TRBD1. This CDR3 spans 14 amino acids. The V and J ends lost 5 bases and 3 bases, in that order; junction bases with no gene match: 6. The CDR3 DNA follows: TGTGCCAGCAGTAGGACAGGGATGGGCTACGAGCAGTACTTC. Its protein is CASSRTGMGYEQYF.

The chain joins TRBV5-1 to TRBJ2-1; no clear D. From germline, CDR1 is SGHRS and CDR2 YFSETQ. This CDR3 is 15 amino acids long. The germline V and J ends were trimmed by 0 bases and 4 bases, with 11 bases remaining between them. The CDR3 DNA reads as TGCGCCAGCAGCTTGGCCGGGCACGATTACAATGAGCAGTTCTTC. Translating it yields CASSLAGHDYNEQFF.

This clonotype has more than one count but fewer than ten. The chain recombines TRBV27 with TRBJ2-7, with D possibly matching TRBD1 (5 bases). V shed 1 base and J shed 3 bases, with 7 bases lying between them. This CDR3 is 13 amino acids long. CDR1 is MNHEY, CDR2 SMNVEV, per germline (reference sequence). This CDR3 reads CASSLYQGYEQYV. The DNA for the CDR3 is TGTGCCAGCAGTTTATACCAGGGCTACGAGCAGTACGTC.